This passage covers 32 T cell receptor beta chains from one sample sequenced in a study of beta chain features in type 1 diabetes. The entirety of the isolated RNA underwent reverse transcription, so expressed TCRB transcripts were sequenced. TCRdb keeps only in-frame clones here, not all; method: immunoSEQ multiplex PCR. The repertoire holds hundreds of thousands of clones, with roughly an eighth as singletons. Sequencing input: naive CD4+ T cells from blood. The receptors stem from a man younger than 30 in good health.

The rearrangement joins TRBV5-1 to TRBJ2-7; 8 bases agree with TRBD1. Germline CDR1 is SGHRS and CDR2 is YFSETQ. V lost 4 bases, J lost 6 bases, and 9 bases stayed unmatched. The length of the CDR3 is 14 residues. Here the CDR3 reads CASSRRQGMGEQYF. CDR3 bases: TGCGCCAGCAGCCGTCGACAGGGGATGGGCGAGCAGTACTTC.

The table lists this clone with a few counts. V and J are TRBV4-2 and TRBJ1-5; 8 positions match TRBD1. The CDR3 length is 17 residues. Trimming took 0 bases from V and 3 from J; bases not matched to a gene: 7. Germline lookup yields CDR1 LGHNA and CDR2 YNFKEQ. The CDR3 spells CASSQEGQGHPNQPQHF. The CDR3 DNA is TGTGCCAGCAGCCAAGAAGGACAGGGACATCCCAATCAGCCCCAGCATTTT.

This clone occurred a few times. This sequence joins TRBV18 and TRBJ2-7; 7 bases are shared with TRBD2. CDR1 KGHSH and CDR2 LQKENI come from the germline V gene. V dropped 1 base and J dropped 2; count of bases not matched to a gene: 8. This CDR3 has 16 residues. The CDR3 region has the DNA TGTGCCAGCTCACCACGGGGAGGGCGTGGGACCTACGAGCAGTACTTC. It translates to CASSPRGGRGTYEQYF. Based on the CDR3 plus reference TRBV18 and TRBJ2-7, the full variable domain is NAGVMQNPRHLVRRRGQEARLRCSPMKGHSHVYWYRQLPEEGLKFMVYLQKENIIDESGMPKERFSAEFPKEGPSILRIQQVVRGDSAAYFCASSPRGGRGTYEQYFGPGTRLTVT.

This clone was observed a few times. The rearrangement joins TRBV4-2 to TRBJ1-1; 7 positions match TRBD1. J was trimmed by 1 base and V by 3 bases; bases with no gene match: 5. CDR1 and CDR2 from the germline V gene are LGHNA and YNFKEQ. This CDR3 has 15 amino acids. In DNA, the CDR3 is TGTGCCAGCAGCCATGCCGGGACAGCGAACACTGAAGCTTTCTTT. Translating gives CASSHAGTANTEAFF.

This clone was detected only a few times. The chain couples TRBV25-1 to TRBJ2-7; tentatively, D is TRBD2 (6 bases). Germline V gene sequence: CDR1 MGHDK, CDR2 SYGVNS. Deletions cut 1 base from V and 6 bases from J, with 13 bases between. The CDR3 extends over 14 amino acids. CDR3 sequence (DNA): TGTGCCAGCAGTGAATGGGAGGAGATGAGCGAGCAGTACTTC. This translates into CASSEWEEMSEQYF.

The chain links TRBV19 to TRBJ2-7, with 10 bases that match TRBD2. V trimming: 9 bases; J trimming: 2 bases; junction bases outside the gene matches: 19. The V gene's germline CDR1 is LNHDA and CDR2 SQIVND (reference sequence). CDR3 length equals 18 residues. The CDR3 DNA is TGTGCCAGCGGACCCCCGGCCCTAGCGGGAGACAAGACCTACGAGCAGTACTTC. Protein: CASGPPALAGDKTYEQYF.

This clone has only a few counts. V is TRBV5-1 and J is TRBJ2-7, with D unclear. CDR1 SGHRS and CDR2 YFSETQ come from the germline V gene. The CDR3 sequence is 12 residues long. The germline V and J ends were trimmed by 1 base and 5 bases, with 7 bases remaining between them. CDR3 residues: CASSLRSDEQYF. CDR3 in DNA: TGCGCCAGCAGCTTGAGGAGCGACGAGCAGTACTTC.

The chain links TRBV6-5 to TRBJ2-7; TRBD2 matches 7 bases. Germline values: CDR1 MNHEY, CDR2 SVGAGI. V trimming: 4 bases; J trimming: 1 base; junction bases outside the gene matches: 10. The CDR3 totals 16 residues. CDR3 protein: CASSSAESGASYEQYF. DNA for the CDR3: TGTGCCAGCAGTTCGGCCGAAAGCGGGGCTTCCTACGAGCAGTACTTC.

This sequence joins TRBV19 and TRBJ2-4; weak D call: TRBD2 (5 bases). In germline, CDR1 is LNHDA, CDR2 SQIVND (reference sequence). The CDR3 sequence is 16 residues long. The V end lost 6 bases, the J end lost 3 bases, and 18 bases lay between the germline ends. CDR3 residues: CASSPDSITVKNIQYF. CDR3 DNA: TGTGCCAGTAGCCCGGACTCGATTACGGTCAAAAACATTCAGTACTTC.

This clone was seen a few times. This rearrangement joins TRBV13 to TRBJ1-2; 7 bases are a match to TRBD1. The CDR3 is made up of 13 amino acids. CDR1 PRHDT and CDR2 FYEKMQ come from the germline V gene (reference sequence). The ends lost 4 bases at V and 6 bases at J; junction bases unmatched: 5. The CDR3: CASSSQDRHGYTF. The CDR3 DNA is TGTGCCAGCAGCTCTCAGGACAGGCATGGCTACACCTTC.

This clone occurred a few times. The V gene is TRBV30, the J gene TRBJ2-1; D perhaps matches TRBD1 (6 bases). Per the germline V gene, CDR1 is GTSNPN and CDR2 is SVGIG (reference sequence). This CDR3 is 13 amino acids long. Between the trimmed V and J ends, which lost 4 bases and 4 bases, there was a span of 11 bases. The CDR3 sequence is CAWTRGGYNEQFF. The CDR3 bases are TGTGCCTGGACCAGGGGCGGGTACAATGAGCAGTTCTTC.

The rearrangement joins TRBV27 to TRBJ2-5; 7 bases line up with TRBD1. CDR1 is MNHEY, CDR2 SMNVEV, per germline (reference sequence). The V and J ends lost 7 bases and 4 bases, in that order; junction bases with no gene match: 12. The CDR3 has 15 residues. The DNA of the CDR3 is TGTGCCAGCACCGTGACAGGGAAAAGGGTAGAGACCCAGTACTTC. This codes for CASTVTGKRVETQYF.

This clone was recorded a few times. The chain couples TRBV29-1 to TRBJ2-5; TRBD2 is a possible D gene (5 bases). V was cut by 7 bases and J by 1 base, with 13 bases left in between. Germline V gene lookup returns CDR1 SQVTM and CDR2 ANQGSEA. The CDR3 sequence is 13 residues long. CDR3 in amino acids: CSESDGLQETQYF. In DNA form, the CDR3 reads TGCAGCGAAAGTGACGGACTCCAAGAGACCCAGTACTTC.

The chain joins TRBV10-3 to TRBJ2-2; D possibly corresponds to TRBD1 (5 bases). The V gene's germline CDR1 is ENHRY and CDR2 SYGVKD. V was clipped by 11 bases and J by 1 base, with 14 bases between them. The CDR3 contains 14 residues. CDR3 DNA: TGTGCCTCCCGGCTGACAGAGAACACCGGGGAGCTGTTTTTT. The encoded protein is CASRLTENTGELFF.

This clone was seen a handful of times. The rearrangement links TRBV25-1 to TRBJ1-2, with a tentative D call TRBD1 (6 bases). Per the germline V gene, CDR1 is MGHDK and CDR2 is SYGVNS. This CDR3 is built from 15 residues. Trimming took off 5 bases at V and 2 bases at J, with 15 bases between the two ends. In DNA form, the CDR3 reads TGTGCCAGCAGTAACCCAGCACAGGGAAACTATGGCTACACCTTC. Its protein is CASSNPAQGNYGYTF.

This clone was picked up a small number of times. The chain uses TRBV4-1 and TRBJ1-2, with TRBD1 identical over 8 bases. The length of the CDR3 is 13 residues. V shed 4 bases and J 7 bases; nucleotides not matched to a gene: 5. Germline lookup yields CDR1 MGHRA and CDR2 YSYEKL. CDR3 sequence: CASSLQGAVGYTF. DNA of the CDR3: TGCGCCAGCAGCCTCCAGGGGGCGGTTGGCTACACCTTC.

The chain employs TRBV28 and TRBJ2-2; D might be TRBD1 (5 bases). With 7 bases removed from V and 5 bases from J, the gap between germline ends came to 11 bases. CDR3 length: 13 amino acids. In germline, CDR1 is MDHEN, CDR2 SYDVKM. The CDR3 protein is CASNRLGTGELFF. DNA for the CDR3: TGTGCCAGCAACAGGTTGGGTACCGGGGAGCTGTTTTTT.

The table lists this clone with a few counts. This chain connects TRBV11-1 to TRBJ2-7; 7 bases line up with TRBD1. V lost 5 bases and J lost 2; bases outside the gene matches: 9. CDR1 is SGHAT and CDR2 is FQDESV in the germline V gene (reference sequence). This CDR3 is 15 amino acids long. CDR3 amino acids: CASSQTTGSPYEQYF. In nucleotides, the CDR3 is TGTGCCAGCAGCCAAACGACAGGGTCGCCCTACGAGCAGTACTTC. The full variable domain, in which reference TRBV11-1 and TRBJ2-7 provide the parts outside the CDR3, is EAEVAQSPRYKITEKSQAVAFWCDPISGHATLYWYRQILGQGPELLVQFQDESVVDDSQLPKDRFSAERLKGVDSTLKIQPAELGDSAMYLCASSQTTGSPYEQYFGPGTRLTVT.

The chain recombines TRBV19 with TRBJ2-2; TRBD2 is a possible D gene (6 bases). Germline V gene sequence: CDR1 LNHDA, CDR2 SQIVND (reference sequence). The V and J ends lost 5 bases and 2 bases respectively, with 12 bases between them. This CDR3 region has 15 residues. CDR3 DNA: TGTGCCAGTAGTTCCCGGGACTTTAACACCGGGGAGCTGTTTTTT. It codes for CASSSRDFNTGELFF.

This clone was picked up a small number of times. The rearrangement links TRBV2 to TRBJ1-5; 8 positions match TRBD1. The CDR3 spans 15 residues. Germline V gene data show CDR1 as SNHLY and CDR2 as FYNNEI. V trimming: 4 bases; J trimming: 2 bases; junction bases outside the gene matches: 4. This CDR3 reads CASSGQGIGNQPQHF. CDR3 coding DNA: TGTGCCAGCAGTGGACAGGGGATAGGCAATCAGCCCCAGCATTTT.

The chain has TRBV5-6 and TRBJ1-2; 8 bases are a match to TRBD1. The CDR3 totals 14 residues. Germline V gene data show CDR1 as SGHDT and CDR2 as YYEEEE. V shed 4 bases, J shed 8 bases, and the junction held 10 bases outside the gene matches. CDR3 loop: CASSPTDRVEGYTF. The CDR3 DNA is TGTGCCAGCAGCCCGACGGACAGGGTAGAAGGCTACACCTTC.

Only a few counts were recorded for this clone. The CDR3 region is CASSQRQGNTEAFF. Here the CDR3 DNA reads TGTGCCAGCAGCCAAAGACAGGGGAACACTGAAGCTTTCTTT. The V and J genes are TRBV16 and TRBJ1-1; 7 bases line up with TRBD1. Germline V gives CDR1 KGHSY, CDR2 FQNENV. This CDR3 region has 14 residues. With 2 bases clipped from V and 1 base from J, the junction kept 1 base outside the gene matches.

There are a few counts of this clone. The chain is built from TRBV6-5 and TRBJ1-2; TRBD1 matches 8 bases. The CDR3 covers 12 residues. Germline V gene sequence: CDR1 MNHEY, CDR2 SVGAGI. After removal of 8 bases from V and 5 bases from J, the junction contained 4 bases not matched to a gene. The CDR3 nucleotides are TGTGCCAGCGCCGGGACAGGTTATGGCTACACCTTC. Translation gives CASAGTGYGYTF.

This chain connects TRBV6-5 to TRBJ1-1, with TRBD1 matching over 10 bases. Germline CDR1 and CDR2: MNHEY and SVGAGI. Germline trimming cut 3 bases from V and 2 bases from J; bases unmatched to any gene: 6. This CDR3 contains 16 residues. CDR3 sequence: CASSYAGTGVNTEAFF. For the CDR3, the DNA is TGTGCCAGCAGTTATGCCGGGACAGGGGTAAACACTGAAGCTTTCTTT.

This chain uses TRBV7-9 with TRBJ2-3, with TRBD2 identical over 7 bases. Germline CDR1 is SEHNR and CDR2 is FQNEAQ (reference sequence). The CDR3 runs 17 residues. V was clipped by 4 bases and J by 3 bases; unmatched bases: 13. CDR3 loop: CASSYGLVGGGTDTQYF. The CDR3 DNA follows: TGTGCCAGCAGCTACGGACTTGTGGGCGGGGGAACAGATACGCAGTATTTT.

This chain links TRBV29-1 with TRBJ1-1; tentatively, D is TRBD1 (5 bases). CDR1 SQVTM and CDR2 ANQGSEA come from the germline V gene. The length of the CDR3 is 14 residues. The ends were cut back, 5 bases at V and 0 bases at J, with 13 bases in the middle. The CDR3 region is CSVRRVGMNTEAFF. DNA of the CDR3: TGCAGCGTTCGCAGGGTGGGGATGAACACTGAAGCTTTCTTT. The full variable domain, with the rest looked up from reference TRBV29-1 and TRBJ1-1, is SAVISQKPSRDICQRGTSLTIQCQVDSQVTMMFWYRQQPGQSLTLIATANQGSEATYESGFVIDKFPISRPNLTFSTLTVSNMSPEDSSIYLCSVRRVGMNTEAFFGQGTRLTVV.

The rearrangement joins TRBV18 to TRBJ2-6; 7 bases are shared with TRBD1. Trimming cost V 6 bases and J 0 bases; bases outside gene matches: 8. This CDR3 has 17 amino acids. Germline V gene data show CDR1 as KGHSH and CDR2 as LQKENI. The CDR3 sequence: CASSPLDRSSGANVLTF. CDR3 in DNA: TGTGCCAGCTCCCCTTTGGACAGGAGCTCTGGGGCCAACGTCCTGACTTTC.

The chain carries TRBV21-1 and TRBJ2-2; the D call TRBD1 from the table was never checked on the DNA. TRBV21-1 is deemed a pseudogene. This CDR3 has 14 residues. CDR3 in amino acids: CASSQGQRAGELFF. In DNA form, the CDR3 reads TGTGCCAGCAGCCAGGGACAGAGGGCCGGGGAGCTGTTTTTT.

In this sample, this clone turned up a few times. CDR3 DNA sequence: TGCAGCGTTGGCGGCGCAACTAATGAAAAACTGTTTTTT. This codes for CSVGGATNEKLFF. The gene calls are TRBV29-1 and TRBJ1-4; D is undetermined. Trimming took 4 bases from V and 0 from J, leaving 6 bases between them. The CDR3 totals 13 residues. Germline V gene lookup returns CDR1 SQVTM and CDR2 ANQGSEA.

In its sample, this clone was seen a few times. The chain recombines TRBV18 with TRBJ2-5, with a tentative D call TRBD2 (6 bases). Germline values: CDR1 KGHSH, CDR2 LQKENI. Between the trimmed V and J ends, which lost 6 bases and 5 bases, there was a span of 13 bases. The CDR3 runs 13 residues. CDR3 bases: TGTGCCAGCTCCCCCCGGAGGGCGGAGACCCAGTACTTC. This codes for CASSPRRAETQYF.

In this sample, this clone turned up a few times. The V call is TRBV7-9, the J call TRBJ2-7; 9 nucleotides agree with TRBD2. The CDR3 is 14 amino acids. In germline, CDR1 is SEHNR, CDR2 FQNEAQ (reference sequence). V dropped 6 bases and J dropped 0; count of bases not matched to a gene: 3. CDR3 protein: CASRPSGASYEQYF. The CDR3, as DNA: TGTGCCAGCAGACCTAGCGGGGCCTCCTACGAGCAGTACTTC.

The CDR3 loop reads CASSLAALAGGGETQYF. The CDR3 coding sequence is TGTGCCAGCAGCTTGGCCGCTCTAGCGGGAGGAGGAGAGACCCAGTACTTC. V is TRBV5-6 and J is TRBJ2-5; 11 bases align to TRBD2. CDR3 length: 17 amino acids. CDR1 SGHDT and CDR2 YYEEEE come from the germline V gene. V dropped 0 bases and J dropped 4; count of bases not matched to a gene: 8.